This is a list of T cell receptor beta chains from one sample in a study of T cells after posttransplantation cyclophosphamide. Clones were read by immunoSEQ multiplex PCR, and TCRdb kept only the in-frame ones, dropping some. In total the sample includes some 40,000 clones, none of them seen once. The source material was PBMCs. These receptors all come from a man younger than 45 in good health and a related stem cell transplant donor. CDR3s include the opening cysteine and the closing phenylalanine or tryptophan. Each record gives: clone size, D gene, J gene, V gene, CDR3 protein, CDR3 DNA. D genes are given only for firm matches. For some rows the clone size is stated as once, few or many, or as a class when expanded; others skip it.

many	NA	TRBJ1-2	TRBV4-1	CASSQDRQGAGYGYTF	TGCGCCAGCAGCCAAGATAGGCAGGGAGCTGGATATGGCTACACCTTC
many	NA	TRBJ1-3	TRBV9	CASSIGQSSGNTIYF	TGTGCCAGCAGCATTGGACAGTCCTCTGGAAACACCATATATTTT
NA	NA	TRBJ2-4	TRBV6-5	CASSSSSGIQYF	TGTGCCAGCAGTTCTTCCTCAGGAATTCAGTACTTC
many	TRBD1	TRBJ1-1	TRBV28	CASLGPRGPPEAFF	TGTGCCAGCCTCGGCCCCAGGGGGCCCCCTGAAGCTTTCTTT
many	TRBD1	TRBJ1-6	TRBV27	CASGTVQFNSPLHF	TGTGCCAGCGGGACAGTTCAGTTTAATTCACCCCTCCACTTT
many	NA	TRBJ1-1	TRBV2	CASSADRRLNTEAFF	TGTGCCAGCAGCGCGGACAGACGCTTGAACACTGAAGCTTTCTTT
many	TRBD1	TRBJ1-2	TRBV2	CASSELRQGAEGYTF	TGTGCCAGCAGTGAACTGAGACAGGGGGCAGAAGGCTACACCTTC
many	NA	TRBJ2-1	TRBV6-5	CASTQRGGDYNEQFF	TGTGCCAGCACCCAACGGGGCGGGGACTACAATGAGCAGTTCTTC
many	TRBD2	TRBJ2-1	TRBV7-2	CASSLAPQGGGTYNEQFF	TGTGCCAGCAGCTTAGCCCCCCAGGGCGGGGGGACGTACAATGAGCAGTTCTTC
many	TRBD2	TRBJ2-7	TRBV7-9	CASSLVASGTSYEQYF	TGTGCCAGCAGCTTAGTTGCTAGCGGGACGTCCTACGAGCAGTACTTC
many	TRBD2	TRBJ2-3	TRBV10-3	CAISDGAGGLPQRWDTQYF	TGTGCCATCAGTGACGGAGCGGGGGGACTACCTCAACGGTGGGATACGCAGTATTTT
many	TRBD2	TRBJ2-3	TRBV7-2	CASSQAGGPADTQYF	TGTGCCAGCAGCCAAGCGGGGGGGCCCGCAGATACGCAGTATTTT
many	TRBD1	TRBJ1-5	TRBV4-2	CASSPTQGNSNQPQHF	TGTGCCAGCAGCCCTACACAGGGGAATAGCAATCAGCCCCAGCATTTT
many	TRBD1	TRBJ1-1	TRBV6-1	CASSGRAGTGGTEAFF	TGTGCCAGCAGTGGACGTGCCGGGACAGGGGGCACTGAAGCTTTCTTT
NA	TRBD2	TRBJ2-2	TRBV9	CASSVTSGGAGELFF	TGTGCCAGCAGCGTAACCAGCGGGGGGGCCGGGGAGCTGTTTTTT
many	TRBD1	TRBJ1-1	TRBV6-2/TRBV6-3	CASRKQGTGNTEAFF	TGTGCCAGCAGGAAACAGGGGACGGGGAACACTGAAGCTTTCTTT